This T cell receptor beta chain was captured in a study of OX40 agonist ivuxolimab in advanced cancers. Study overall: The eligibility criteria allowed prior anti-PD-1, anti-PD-L1 or anti-CTLA-4 therapy, and 40% had some.

General study points: CD4+ and CD8+ blood T cells expanded clonally by week 6 at 0.1 to 3.0 mg/kg. Expanded peripheral T cell antigen specificity was not determined.

Points on this clone: What it recognizes is unknown.

This table comes from immunoSEQ multiplex PCR, and its TCRdb copy is limited to in-frame clones, with some not included. The table shows 78,000 or so clones, with more than 75% occurring only once. The germline CDR1 and CDR2 sequences are MNHEY and SVGAGI. Between the trimmed V and J ends, which lost 5 bases and 6 bases, there was a span of 14 bases. The CDR3 extends over 14 amino acids. The material sequenced was CD4+ or CD8+ T cells sorted from blood, taken in a trial of the OX40 agonist ivuxolimab. The sequence was collected from an adult with an advanced solid tumor such as melanoma, head and neck, liver or kidney cancer. V gene TRBV6-5 combines with J gene TRBJ2-1; D gene ambiguous. The CDR3 spells CASSIGGSLNEQFF. The CDR3 DNA follows: TGTGCCAGCAGTATAGGCGGATCCCTCAATGAGCAGTTCTTC.